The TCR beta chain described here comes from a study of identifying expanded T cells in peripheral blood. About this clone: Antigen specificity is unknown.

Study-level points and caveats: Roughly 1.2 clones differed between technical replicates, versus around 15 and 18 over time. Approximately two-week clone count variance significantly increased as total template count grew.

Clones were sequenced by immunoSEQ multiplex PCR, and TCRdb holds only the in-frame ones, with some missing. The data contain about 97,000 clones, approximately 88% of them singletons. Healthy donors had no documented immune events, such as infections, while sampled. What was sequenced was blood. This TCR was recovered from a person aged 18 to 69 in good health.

The CDR3: CASSSHNLNEAFF. DNA of the CDR3: TGTGCCAGCAGTTCCCATAACTTAAACGAGGCTTTCTTT. V and J are TRBV6-5 and TRBJ1-1; the D is unclear. Germline CDR1 MNHEY, CDR2 SVGAGI. The CDR3 covers 13 residues. The ends were cut back, 4 bases at V and 11 bases at J, with 17 bases in the middle.